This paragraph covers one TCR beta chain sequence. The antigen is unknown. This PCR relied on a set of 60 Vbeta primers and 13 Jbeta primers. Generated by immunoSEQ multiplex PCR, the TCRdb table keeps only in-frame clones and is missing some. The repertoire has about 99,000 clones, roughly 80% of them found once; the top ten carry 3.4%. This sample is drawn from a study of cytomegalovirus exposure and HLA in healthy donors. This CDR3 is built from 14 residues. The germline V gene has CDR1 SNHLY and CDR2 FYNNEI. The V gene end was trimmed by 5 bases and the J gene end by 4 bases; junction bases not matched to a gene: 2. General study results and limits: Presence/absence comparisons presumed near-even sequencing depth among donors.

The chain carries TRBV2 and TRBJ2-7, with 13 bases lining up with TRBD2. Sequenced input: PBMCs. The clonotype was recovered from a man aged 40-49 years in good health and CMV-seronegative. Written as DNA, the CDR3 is TGTGCCAGCAGTACTAGCGGGGGGGCTTACGAGCAGTACTTC. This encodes CASSTSGGAYEQYF.